The next 6 T cell receptor beta chains were all read from a single sample in a study of blood T cells in healthy people across ages (dated by TCRdb to between 2015 and 2016). Library preparation was by 5' RACE. This sample was sequenced with an Illumina HiSeq 2500. The second PCR ran for about 7 to 11 cycles and used a J-beta primer mix along with a sample-barcoded 5' primer. The raw public reads went through TCRdb reprocessing: fastp at Q25, MiXCR clone calling, in-frame beta chains kept. Here each entry gathers all rows of one CDR3 protein and keeps the most common genes and DNA. This sample comprises 1.2 million to 1.5 million distinct CDR3 sequences, 59% of them detected only once. The ten largest clones capture about 6.7% of the sample. Material: blood. The receptors were gathered from a man aged 18 to 29 in good health.

This clonotype was seen only a few times. V gene TRBV12-3 or TRBV12-4 combines with J gene TRBJ2-5; TRBD1 aligns across 10 bases. CDR3 length: 15 residues. V lost 6 bases to trimming and J lost 5 bases; unmatched junction nucleotides: 9. The CDR3 DNA follows: TGTGCCAGCAGCACCGCCGACAGGGGGCTTGAGACCCAGTACTTC. It is translated as CASSTADRGLETQYF.

The V gene is TRBV12-3 or TRBV12-4, the J gene TRBJ2-5; the D call may be TRBD1 or TRBD2 (5 bases each). The V gene lost 7 bases and the J gene lost 1 base, with 13 bases spanning the gap. This CDR3 has 14 amino acids. CDR3 bases: TGTGCCAGCACCGGCTCTGGGGGCCAAGAGACCCAGTACTTC. As protein: CASTGSGGQETQYF.

The V and J genes are TRBV5-1 and TRBJ1-2, with TRBD1 identical over 9 bases. The germline CDR1 and CDR2 sequences are SGHRS and YFSETQ. V lost 3 bases, J lost 8 bases, and 5 bases stayed unmatched. The CDR3 spans 13 residues. For the CDR3, the DNA is TGCGCCAGCAGCTGCCGGGACAGGGACGGCTACACCTTC. Protein: CASSCRDRDGYTF. Combining the CDR3 with reference TRBV5-1 and TRBJ1-2 gives the whole variable domain KAGVTQTPRYLIKTRGQQVTLSCSPISGHRSVSWYQQTPGQGLQFLFEYFSETQRNKGNFPGRFSGRQFSNSRSEMNVSTLELGDSALYLCASSCRDRDGYTFGSGTRLTVV.

The chain recombines TRBV4-1 with TRBJ1-6, with 8 bases aligning to TRBD1. The germline V gene has CDR1 MGHRA and CDR2 YSYEKL. This CDR3 spans 16 amino acids. The V segment lost 2 bases and the J segment 10 bases; nucleotides outside the gene matches: 10. DNA of the CDR3: TGCGCCAGCAGCCAACTATACGGACAGGGAGTCTCACCCCTCCACTTT. Protein product: CASSQLYGQGVSPLHF.

V is TRBV29-1 and J is TRBJ1-2, with TRBD1 matching 11 bases. The V segment lost 6 bases and the J segment 5 bases; nucleotides outside the gene matches: 8. The germline V gene encodes CDR1 SQVTM and CDR2 ANQGSEA. There are 14 residues in the CDR3. The CDR3 bases are TGCAGCGTGGGGCCTGGGGACAGGGGGTATGGCTACACCTTC. It codes for CSVGPGDRGYGYTF.

The J gene is TRBJ1-5, the V gene TRBV28; D not resolved. Germline V gene lookup returns CDR1 MDHEN and CDR2 SYDVKM. Trimming cost V 3 bases and J 3 bases, with 12 bases left between them. The CDR3 spans 15 residues. The CDR3 DNA reads as TGTGCCAGCAGTTTGGTCACGGATAACAATCAGCCCCAGCATTTT. It is translated as CASSLVTDNNQPQHF.